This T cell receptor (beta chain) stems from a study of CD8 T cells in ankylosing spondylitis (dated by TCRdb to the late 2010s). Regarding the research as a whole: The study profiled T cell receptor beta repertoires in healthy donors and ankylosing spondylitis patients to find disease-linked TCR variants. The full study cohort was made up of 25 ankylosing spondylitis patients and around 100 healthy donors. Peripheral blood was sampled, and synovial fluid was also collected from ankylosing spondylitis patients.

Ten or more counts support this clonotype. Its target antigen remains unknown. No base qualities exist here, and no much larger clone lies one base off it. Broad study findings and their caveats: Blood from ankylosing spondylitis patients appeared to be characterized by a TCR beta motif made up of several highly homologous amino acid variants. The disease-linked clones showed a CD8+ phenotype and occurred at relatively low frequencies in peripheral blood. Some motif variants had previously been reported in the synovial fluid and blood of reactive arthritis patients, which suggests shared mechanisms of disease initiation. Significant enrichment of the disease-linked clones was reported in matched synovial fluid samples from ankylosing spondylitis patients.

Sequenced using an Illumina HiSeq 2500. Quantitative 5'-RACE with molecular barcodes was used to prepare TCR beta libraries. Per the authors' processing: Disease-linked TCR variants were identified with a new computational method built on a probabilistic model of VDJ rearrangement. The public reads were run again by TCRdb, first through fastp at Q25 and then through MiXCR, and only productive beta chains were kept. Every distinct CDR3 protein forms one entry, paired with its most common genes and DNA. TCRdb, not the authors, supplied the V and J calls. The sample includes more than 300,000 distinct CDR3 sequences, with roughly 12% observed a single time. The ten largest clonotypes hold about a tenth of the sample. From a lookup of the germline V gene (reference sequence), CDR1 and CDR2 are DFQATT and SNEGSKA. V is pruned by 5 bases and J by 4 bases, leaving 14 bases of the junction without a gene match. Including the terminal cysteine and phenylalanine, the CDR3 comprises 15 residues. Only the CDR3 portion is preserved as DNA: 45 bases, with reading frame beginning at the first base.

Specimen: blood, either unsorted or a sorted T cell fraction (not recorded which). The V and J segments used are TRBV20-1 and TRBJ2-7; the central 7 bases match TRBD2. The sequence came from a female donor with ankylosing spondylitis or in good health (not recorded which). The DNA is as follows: TGCAGTGCTGACACCGGGACTACCTTCGTTTACGAGCAGTACTTC. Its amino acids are CSADTGTTFVYEQYF.